The 32 T cell receptor beta chains listed next were all sequenced from one sample in a study of shared clonotypes between healthy human individuals. Assay: immunoSEQ multiplex PCR; the TCRdb copy retains only in-frame clones and omits some. The profile shows 2 million to 2.5 million clones, 95% of them singletons. The sequencing sample was made of naive CD4+ T cells sorted from blood. The subset was: CD45RA+ positively selected. Receptors originate from a man between 18 and 35 years old in good health.

In the case of this clone: The identical CDR3 is also encoded by other nucleotide sequences in the sample. The chain links TRBV18 to TRBJ1-2, with 9 bases identical to TRBD1. CDR3 length equals 12 residues. Germline CDR1 and CDR2: KGHSH and LQKENI. J lost 8 bases, V lost 6 bases, and 4 bases had no gene match. The CDR3 is CASSRDRDGYTF. Here the CDR3 DNA reads TGTGCCAGCTCTAGGGACAGGGACGGCTACACCTTC.

With regard to this clone: The same CDR3 is also encoded by other DNA sequences in this sample. The chain is built from TRBV18 and TRBJ1-5; 7 nucleotides agree with TRBD1. V trimming: 2 bases; J trimming: 2 bases; junction bases outside the gene matches: 3. Germline V gene sequence: CDR1 KGHSH, CDR2 LQKENI. CDR3 length: 15 residues. CDR3 nucleotides: TGTGCCAGCTCACCATTAGGGACAGGCAATCAGCCCCAGCATTTT. Translated: CASSPLGTGNQPQHF.

This chain links TRBV19 with TRBJ2-7; D assignment may be TRBD1 or TRBD2 (5 bases each). This CDR3 is built from 18 residues. Trimming shortened V by 3 bases and J by 2 bases, and 23 bases separated the two germline ends. Germline CDR1 is LNHDA and CDR2 is SQIVND (reference sequence). The DNA of the CDR3 is TGTGCCAGTAGTATCTATGGCCGTGGGGGACCTAAGACCTACGAGCAGTACTTC. This codes for CASSIYGRGGPKTYEQYF.

As DNA, the CDR3 is TGTGCCAGTTATACAGGGAATGGCTACACCTTC. Its translation: CASYTGNGYTF. V is TRBV19 and J is TRBJ1-2, with a tentative D call TRBD1 (6 bases). This CDR3 is 11 amino acids long. Germline CDR1 reads LNHDA; CDR2 reads SQIVND (reference sequence). The V end was cut by 8 bases, the J end by 6 bases, with 10 bases between.

The chain joins TRBV18 to TRBJ2-1; the match to TRBD2 covers 10 bases. This CDR3 contains 17 residues. The germline V gene encodes CDR1 KGHSH and CDR2 LQKENI. V trimming: 0 bases; J trimming: 5 bases; junction bases outside the gene matches: 7. As DNA, the CDR3 is TGTGCCAGCTCACCACCTACTAGCGGGACGGACCACAATGAGCAGTTCTTC. Residues: CASSPPTSGTDHNEQFF.

The V and J genes are TRBV5-4 and TRBJ1-4; TRBD1 is a possible D gene (6 bases). Trimming cost V 3 bases and J 3 bases, with 18 bases left between them. CDR3 size: 17 residues. Germline values: CDR1 SGHNT, CDR2 YYREEE (reference sequence). The CDR3 sequence: CASSSFQPGHPNEKLFF. CDR3 nucleotide sequence: TGTGCCAGCAGCTCCTTCCAGCCGGGACACCCTAATGAAAAACTGTTTTTT.

The chain employs TRBV20-1 and TRBJ2-7, with D tentatively TRBD1 (6 bases). Between the trimmed V and J ends, which lost 7 bases and 6 bases, there was a span of 13 bases. CDR3 size: 11 residues. Looked up from germline, CDR1 is DFQATT and CDR2 is SNEGSKA (reference sequence). The CDR3 DNA sequence: TGCAGTGTTCATAGGGGGTCCGAGCAGTACTTC. This sequence encodes CSVHRGSEQYF.

The rearrangement links TRBV30 to TRBJ2-1; the D gene could be TRBD1 or TRBD2 (6 bases each). This CDR3 is built from 13 residues. Trimming pared 2 bases from V and 5 bases from J, leaving 10 bases between. Per the germline V gene, CDR1 is GTSNPN and CDR2 is SVGIG (reference sequence). For the CDR3, the DNA is TGTGCCTGGAGTTTGGGGGGCAACAATGAGCAGTTCTTC. This codes for CAWSLGGNNEQFF.

This chain links TRBV9 with TRBJ2-7, with TRBD2 identical over 9 bases. Germline V lookup: CDR1 SGDLS, CDR2 YYNGEE. J gave up 2 bases and V 3 bases, and 12 bases lay outside the gene matches. This CDR3 region has 17 residues. The CDR3 spells CASSAGNRGRAPYEQYF. For the CDR3, the DNA is TGTGCCAGCAGCGCGGGGAACCGCGGGAGGGCCCCCTACGAGCAGTACTTC.

This chain links TRBV6-5 with TRBJ2-2, with a weak D call TRBD2 (5 bases). Trimming removed 0 bases at V and 5 bases at J, with 13 bases between. CDR3 size: 16 residues. Germline V gene data show CDR1 as MNHEY and CDR2 as SVGAGI. CDR3 nucleotides: TGTGCCAGCAGTTACTCCGACGAGAGGGAAACCGGGGAGCTGTTTTTT. Translated, it gives CASSYSDERETGELFF.

The chain has TRBV5-1 and TRBJ2-3, with 8 bases that match TRBD2. Germline V CDR1 and CDR2: SGHRS, YFSETQ. The CDR3 runs to 17 residues. J gave up 0 bases and V 0 bases, and 6 bases lay outside the gene matches. CDR3 in DNA: TGCGCCAGCAGCTTGGCCGTTAGCGGGGTGAGCACAGATACGCAGTATTTT. This encodes CASSLAVSGVSTDTQYF.

This clone was seen a handful of times. This chain links TRBV18 with TRBJ2-5, with a tentative D call TRBD1 (6 bases). Trimming left V 5 bases short and J 0 bases short, with 10 bases between. The length of the CDR3 is 14 residues. CDR1 KGHSH and CDR2 LQKENI come from the germline V gene. The CDR3 DNA follows: TGTGCCAGCTCATCGACAGGATACCAAGAGACCCAGTACTTC. It is translated as CASSSTGYQETQYF.

The CDR3 DNA reads as TGTGCCAGCAGTGAAAGCAGGGTAGGCTACGAGCAGTACTTC. It specifies CASSESRVGYEQYF. This chain joins TRBV2 and TRBJ2-7, with D maybe TRBD1 (5 bases). The germline CDR1 and CDR2 sequences are SNHLY and FYNNEI. The length of the CDR3 is 14 residues. With 2 bases removed from V and 3 bases from J, the gap between germline ends came to 11 bases.

The chain recombines TRBV6-5 with TRBJ1-6; unclear D gene. Trimming removed 0 bases from V and 0 bases from J, with 6 bases in between. The CDR3 is 16 residues long. Germline V CDR1 and CDR2: MNHEY, SVGAGI. Here the CDR3 DNA reads TGTGCCAGCAGTTACTCCCCCAGCTCCTATAATTCACCCCTCCACTTT. Amino acid sequence: CASSYSPSSYNSPLHF.

The rearrangement links TRBV6-1 to TRBJ2-5; D might be TRBD2 (6 bases). Germline CDR1 is MNHNS and CDR2 is SASEGT. The length of the CDR3 is 14 residues. The V gene lost 4 bases and the J gene lost 3 bases, with 12 bases spanning the gap. The CDR3 DNA reads TGTGCCAGCAGTGCCGGGGGTGGTGAAGAGACCCAGTACTTC. This translates into CASSAGGGEETQYF.

A remark on this clone: No conserved phenylalanine or tryptophan ends this CDR3, so it is likely a read error. The DNA is left out, because the CDR3 cannot be placed on it with certainty; the CDR3 is given as TCRdb lists it. V usage is TRBV6-5 and J usage is TRBJ1-1; TRBD1, the table's D call, was not compared with the DNA. The CDR3 adds up to 8 amino acids, both ends counted. CDR1 is MNHEY, CDR2 SVGAGI, per germline. CDR3 region: CASSDRVV.

V gene TRBV5-1 combines with J gene TRBJ2-3; D gene uncertain. V lost 6 bases and J 0 bases, leaving 8 bases between the germline ends. This CDR3 spans 13 amino acids. Germline loops: CDR1 SGHRS, CDR2 YFSETQ. The CDR3, as DNA: TGCGCCAGCACGATGGGCAGCACAGATACGCAGTATTTT. It specifies CASTMGSTDTQYF. Variable domain in full (rest from reference TRBV5-1 and TRBJ2-3): KAGVTQTPRYLIKTRGQQVTLSCSPISGHRSVSWYQQTPGQGLQFLFEYFSETQRNKGNFPGRFSGRQFSNSRSEMNVSTLELGDSALYLCASTMGSTDTQYFGPGTRLTVL.

This clone was seen just once. The chain has TRBV9 and TRBJ2-3; D not resolved. The CDR3 totals 14 residues. V lost 3 bases to trimming and J lost 1 base, with 9 bases between them. Germline V gene lookup returns CDR1 SGDLS and CDR2 YYNGEE. This chain's CDR3 is CASSASRGTDTQYF. In nucleotides, the CDR3 is TGTGCCAGCAGCGCCTCCCGGGGCACAGATACGCAGTATTTT.

The chain links TRBV27 to TRBJ2-2; either TRBD1 or TRBD2 may fit D (5 bases each). The V gene lost 6 bases and the J gene lost 5 bases, with 19 bases spanning the gap. Germline V lookup: CDR1 MNHEY, CDR2 SMNVEV (reference sequence). The CDR3 is 16 amino acids. CDR3: CASRTPGPRGTGELFF. The CDR3 region has the DNA TGTGCCAGCAGGACCCCAGGGCCCCGAGGGACCGGGGAGCTGTTTTTT.

This sequence joins TRBV11-2 and TRBJ2-5; D is undetermined. V gave up 1 base and J gave up 4 bases, with 13 bases separating them. Germline-derived CDR1 and CDR2 are SGHAT and FQNNGV. The CDR3 is made up of 15 amino acids. The CDR3 reads CASSLVGLGIETQYF. In DNA, the CDR3 is TGTGCCAGCAGCTTAGTGGGGTTGGGGATAGAGACCCAGTACTTC. The full variable domain, completed using reference TRBV11-2 and TRBJ2-5, is EAGVAQSPRYKIIEKRQSVAFWCNPISGHATLYWYQQILGQGPKLLIQFQNNGVVDDSQLPKDRFSAERLKGVDSTLKIQPAKLEDSAVYLCASSLVGLGIETQYFGPGTRLLVL.

The V gene is TRBV2, the J gene TRBJ1-6, with D perhaps TRBD1 (6 bases). Germline V gene sequence: CDR1 SNHLY, CDR2 FYNNEI. The V and J ends lost 6 bases and 7 bases respectively, with 16 bases between them. This CDR3 contains 15 residues. CDR3: CASRAQGSTNSPLHF. The CDR3 DNA reads as TGTGCCAGCAGAGCCCAGGGGTCTACCAATTCACCCCTCCACTTT.

The rearrangement joins TRBV7-8 to TRBJ2-2; 9 bases match TRBD1. The CDR3 covers 15 residues. From germline, CDR1 is SGHVS and CDR2 FQNEAQ. The V gene end was trimmed by 5 bases and the J gene end by 5 bases; junction bases not matched to a gene: 6. CDR3 residues: CASSIGTGRTGELFF. DNA of the CDR3: TGTGCCAGCAGCATCGGGACAGGGAGGACCGGGGAGCTGTTTTTT.

The chain links TRBV4-1 to TRBJ2-5, with TRBD2 matching over 12 bases. CDR1 and CDR2 (germline): MGHRA, YSYEKL. The V and J ends lost 0 bases and 5 bases, in that order; junction bases with no gene match: 4. The length of the CDR3 is 16 residues. The CDR3 reads CASSQDLAGGRETQYF. CDR3 DNA: TGCGCCAGCAGCCAAGATCTAGCGGGGGGGCGGGAGACCCAGTACTTC.

The chain employs TRBV7-3 and TRBJ2-1; 12 bases are a match to TRBD2. Germline V gives CDR1 SGHTA, CDR2 FQGTGA. Trimming removed 8 bases from V and 0 bases from J; junction bases left unmatched: 8. This CDR3 is built from 17 residues. DNA for the CDR3: TGTGCCAGCCGTGCTAGCGGGGGGGAAATCTCCTACAATGAGCAGTTCTTC. The encoded protein is CASRASGGEISYNEQFF.

The rearrangement joins TRBV4-3 to TRBJ2-1, with D perhaps TRBD1 or TRBD2 (7 bases each). In germline, CDR1 is LGHNA, CDR2 YSLEER. CDR3 length: 18 residues. Trimming removed 4 bases at V and 8 bases at J, with 27 bases between. Here the CDR3 DNA reads TGCGCCAGCAGCCCGTCACAGGGGCCTGGAGGGAGGGCCCATGAGCAGTTCTTC. Its protein product is CASSPSQGPGGRAHEQFF.

The V gene is TRBV5-6, the J gene TRBJ2-7; TRBD1 might be the D (6 bases). The germline CDR1 and CDR2 sequences are SGHDT and YYEEEE. The CDR3 is 15 amino acids. V was shortened by 7 bases and J by 4 bases, with 21 bases between the two germline ends. The CDR3, as DNA: TGTGCCAGCCCTTTACCGGGACAAGGAGGATACGAGCAGTACTTC. Translation: CASPLPGQGGYEQYF.

The rearrangement uses TRBV30 and TRBJ1-6; tentatively, D is TRBD1 (6 bases). CDR1 and CDR2 from the germline V gene are GTSNPN and SVGIG (reference sequence). This CDR3 spans 12 amino acids. V was trimmed by 4 bases and J by 6 bases, leaving 7 bases between them. CDR3 DNA sequence: TGTGCCTGGAAACAGGGTAATTCACCCCTCCACTTT. Translating it yields CAWKQGNSPLHF.

The chain couples TRBV9 to TRBJ2-1, with D perhaps matching TRBD1 or TRBD2 (5 bases each). CDR3 length: 15 residues. V lost 0 bases, J lost 1 base, and 8 bases lay in between. The germline V gene encodes CDR1 SGDLS and CDR2 YYNGEE. CDR3 DNA sequence: TGTGCCAGCAGCGTAGGCAGGGAGTCCTACAATGAGCAGTTCTTC. Translated, it gives CASSVGRESYNEQFF.

V gene TRBV7-6 combines with J gene TRBJ2-2, with 7 bases matching TRBD1. Germline loops: CDR1 SGHVS, CDR2 FNYEAQ. This CDR3 contains 13 residues. With 3 bases clipped from V and 5 bases from J, the junction kept 0 bases outside the gene matches. As DNA, the CDR3 is TGTGCCAGCAGCTTCAGGGGGACCGGGGAGCTGTTTTTT. It codes for CASSFRGTGELFF.

The V and J genes are TRBV4-1 and TRBJ2-7; TRBD2 matches at 7 bases. V shed 0 bases and J 3 bases; nucleotides not matched to a gene: 8. This CDR3 contains 16 residues. The V gene's germline CDR1 is MGHRA and CDR2 YSYEKL. DNA of the CDR3: TGCGCCAGCAGCCAAGACTGGGGAGGGATCGGCTACGAGCAGTACTTC. It encodes CASSQDWGGIGYEQYF.

This clone was observed a single time. The chain joins TRBV2 to TRBJ1-4, with D possibly being TRBD1 (5 bases). Per the germline V gene, CDR1 is SNHLY and CDR2 is FYNNEI. The CDR3 extends over 13 amino acids. Trimming shortened V by 5 bases and J by 11 bases, and 15 bases separated the two germline ends. Written as DNA, the CDR3 is TGTGCCAGCAGTATTCAGGACAATGGGAAACTGTTTTTT. As protein: CASSIQDNGKLFF.

CDR3 region: CASTTELAGLYNEQFF. In DNA, the CDR3 is TGTGCCAGCACCACAGAACTAGCGGGACTTTACAATGAGCAGTTCTTC. The chain combines TRBV7-2 with TRBJ2-1; 10 bases are shared with TRBD2. This CDR3 is 16 amino acids long. Germline V gives CDR1 SGHTA, CDR2 FQGNSA. The V and J ends lost 7 bases and 4 bases, in that order; junction bases with no gene match: 10.